Listed here are 32 T cell receptor beta chains from one sample, sequenced in a study of cytomegalovirus exposure and HLA in healthy donors. The PCR made use of 60 Vbeta and 13 Jbeta primers. TCRdb's copy holds only in-frame clones and misses some; the assay was immunoSEQ multiplex PCR. The table shows 150,000 to 200,000 clones, with 86% occurring only once. The sample was PBMCs. The origin of the receptors is a woman younger than 30 in good health and CMV-seronegative.

This chain connects TRBV29-1 to TRBJ2-5; tentative D call: TRBD1 (6 bases). V dropped 6 bases and J dropped 2 bases, with 16 bases sitting between them. This CDR3 comprises 14 residues. Germline loops: CDR1 SQVTM, CDR2 ANQGSEA. This chain's CDR3 is CSVDSPRVQETQYF. The CDR3 DNA follows: TGCAGCGTGGACAGCCCGAGGGTTCAAGAGACCCAGTACTTC.

J is TRBJ2-1 and V is TRBV7-9; 8 bases are shared with TRBD1. The CDR3 runs 15 residues. CDR1 SEHNR and CDR2 FQNEAQ come from the germline V gene (reference sequence). V trimming: 4 bases; J trimming: 0 bases; junction bases outside the gene matches: 2. CDR3 coding DNA: TGTGCCAGCAGCTCAGGACAGGGCTCCTACAATGAGCAGTTCTTC. Amino acids: CASSSGQGSYNEQFF. Complete variable domain (other parts from reference TRBV7-9 and TRBJ2-1): DTGVSQNPRHKITKRGQNVTFRCDPISEHNRLYWYRQTLGQGPEFLTYFQNEAQLEKSRLLSDRFSAERPKGSFSTLEIQRTEQGDSAMYLCASSSGQGSYNEQFFGPGTRLTVL.

This clone was seen just once. In DNA, the CDR3 is TGCGCCAGCAGGATCACAGGGCCTAATGAGCAGTTCTTC. Translated: CASRITGPNEQFF. The V call is TRBV10-2, the J call TRBJ2-1; a possible D gene is TRBD1 (6 bases). CDR1 and CDR2 (germline): WSHSY, SAAADI. V lost 6 bases and J lost 7, with 13 bases in between. This CDR3 contains 13 residues.

The chain has TRBV5-1 and TRBJ1-2; 8 bases are shared with TRBD1. Per germline, CDR1 SGHRS and CDR2 YFSETQ. J lost 8 bases, V lost 4 bases, and 4 bases had no gene match. This CDR3 is 12 amino acids long. The CDR3 coding sequence is TGCGCCAGCAGCGGACAGGGAGAAGGCTACACCTTC. Amino acid sequence: CASSGQGEGYTF.

This clone ranks as medium-sized. The J gene is TRBJ1-1, the V gene TRBV6-5; D is unclear. This CDR3 contains 13 residues. Germline assignment: CDR1 MNHEY and CDR2 SVGAGI. Trimming cost V 2 bases and J 4 bases, with 8 bases left between them. CDR3 DNA sequence: TGTGCCAGCAGTTACGGCGACTTCACTGAAGCTTTCTTT. This sequence encodes CASSYGDFTEAFF.

V usage is TRBV2 and J usage is TRBJ2-3; no definite D call. Trimming pared 9 bases from V and 1 base from J, leaving 17 bases between. The CDR3 covers 15 residues. In germline, CDR1 is SNHLY, CDR2 FYNNEI. The CDR3, as DNA: TGTGCCAGGGAAACGACAACCCTTGGCACAGATACGCAGTATTTT. Residues: CARETTTLGTDTQYF.

The rearrangement uses TRBV19 and TRBJ1-1; possible D gene TRBD1, 5 bases. V shed 3 bases and J shed 4 bases, with 12 bases lying between them. The germline gives CDR1 LNHDA, CDR2 SQIVND (reference sequence). The CDR3 covers 14 residues. In nucleotides, the CDR3 is TGTGCCAGTAGTATTCGGCAGGGAGGCACTGAAGCTTTCTTT. Its translation is CASSIRQGGTEAFF.

The chain couples TRBV27 to TRBJ2-2; no clear D gene. This CDR3 spans 15 amino acids. The V gene lost 5 bases and the J gene lost 5 bases, with 15 bases spanning the gap. The germline gives CDR1 MNHEY, CDR2 SMNVEV (reference sequence). Here the CDR3 reads CASSNSRILTGELFF. The CDR3 DNA follows: TGTGCCAGCAGTAACTCGCGAATCTTAACCGGGGAGCTGTTTTTT.

The gene calls are TRBV27 and TRBJ2-7; D might be TRBD2 (6 bases). CDR1 MNHEY and CDR2 SMNVEV come from the germline V gene (reference sequence). Between the trimmed V and J ends, which lost 5 bases and 2 bases, there was a span of 19 bases. The CDR3 is 16 residues long. The CDR3 nucleotides are TGTGCCAGCAGTATAGGACTATTAGGTTCAGCCTACGAGCAGTACTTC. Its translation is CASSIGLLGSAYEQYF.

This clone has just a few counts. This chain uses TRBV4-1 with TRBJ2-2, with TRBD2 matching over 7 bases. Germline values: CDR1 MGHRA, CDR2 YSYEKL. The V gene end was trimmed by 4 bases and the J gene end by 4 bases; junction bases not matched to a gene: 6. The CDR3 has 15 amino acids. In DNA, the CDR3 is TGCGCCAGCAGCCTTAACACGGGAGGCACCGGGGAGCTGTTTTTT. Protein sequence: CASSLNTGGTGELFF.

This clone was seen more than once but under ten times. The J gene is TRBJ2-7, the V gene TRBV6-1; D possibly corresponds to TRBD2 (5 bases). Germline V CDR1 and CDR2: MNHNS, SASEGT. V was shortened by 6 bases and J by 2 bases, with 17 bases between the two germline ends. CDR3 size: 15 residues. As DNA, the CDR3 is TGTGCCAGCAGCGAGGGCGGACGACTCCCCTACGAGCAGTACTTC. This encodes CASSEGGRLPYEQYF.

The chain links TRBV29-1 to TRBJ2-5, with TRBD2 matching 7 bases. J lost 6 bases, V lost 5 bases, and 6 bases had no gene match. The CDR3 runs to 12 residues. Germline V gives CDR1 SQVTM, CDR2 ANQGSEA. This chain's CDR3 is CSVRRGGQTQYF. CDR3 nucleotides: TGCAGCGTTCGGAGGGGAGGGCAGACCCAGTACTTC.

This rearrangement joins TRBV7-9 to TRBJ2-7; TRBD2 aligns across 16 bases. This CDR3 has 16 residues. CDR1 and CDR2 (germline): SEHNR, FQNEAQ (reference sequence). J gave up 4 bases and V 5 bases, and 5 bases lay outside the gene matches. The CDR3 DNA reads TGTGCCAGCAGCAGGGGACTAGCGGGAGGGCCGTACGAGCAGTACTTC. Amino acids: CASSRGLAGGPYEQYF. Together with reference TRBV7-9 and TRBJ2-7, the CDR3 gives the full variable domain: DTGVSQNPRHKITKRGQNVTFRCDPISEHNRLYWYRQTLGQGPEFLTYFQNEAQLEKSRLLSDRFSAERPKGSFSTLEIQRTEQGDSAMYLCASSRGLAGGPYEQYFGPGTRLTVT.

The gene calls are TRBV21-1 and TRBJ2-7; the table's TRBD2 call for D was not verified on the DNA. TRBV21-1 counts as a pseudogene. CDR3 length: 11 residues. The CDR3 loop reads CRGSITYEQYF. In nucleotides, the CDR3 is TGCCGGGGGTCAATAACGTACGAGCAGTACTTC.

V gene TRBV2 combines with J gene TRBJ2-5, with D uncertain. V lost 8 bases to trimming and J lost 3 bases, with 13 bases between them. This CDR3 has 13 residues. Germline V gives CDR1 SNHLY, CDR2 FYNNEI. CDR3 coding DNA: TGTGCCAGCTCGGCGGTCTCTAAAGAGACCCAGTACTTC. Translation: CASSAVSKETQYF. Combining the CDR3 with reference TRBV2 and TRBJ2-5 gives the whole variable domain EPEVTQTPSHQVTQMGQEVILRCVPISNHLYFYWYRQILGQKVEFLVSFYNNEISEKSEIFDDQFSVERPDGSNFTLKIRSTKLEDSAMYFCASSAVSKETQYFGPGTRLLVL.

The V and J genes are TRBV29-1 and TRBJ1-2; D remains ambiguous. Germline-derived CDR1 and CDR2 are SQVTM and ANQGSEA. This CDR3 has 12 amino acids. Trimming left V 3 bases short and J 0 bases short, with 5 bases between. CDR3: CSVDSANYGYTF. The CDR3 coding sequence is TGCAGCGTTGATTCCGCTAACTATGGCTACACCTTC.

Remarks on this clone: Sequence at one end of the junction differs from germline and may be a read error. The rearrangement joins TRBV7-9 to TRBJ2-4; TRBD2 is a possible D gene (6 bases). Germline assignment: CDR1 SEHNR and CDR2 FQNEAQ (reference sequence). The CDR3 sequence is 13 residues long. The CDR3 DNA reads TGTGCCAGCAGCGTCCTGGGTACTAGCCGGGTAAGCTTC. It is translated as CASSVLGTSRVSF. Full variable domain (missing parts from reference TRBV7-9 and TRBJ2-4): DTGVSQNPRHKITKRGQNVTFRCDPISEHNRLYWYRQTLGQGPEFLTYFQNEAQLEKSRLLSDRFSAERPKGSFSTLEIQRTEQGDSAMYLCASSVLGTSRVSFGAGTRLSVL.

The chain couples TRBV19 to TRBJ1-2; TRBD1 matches at 9 bases. Germline-derived CDR1 and CDR2 are LNHDA and SQIVND (reference sequence). The CDR3 covers 13 residues. With V trimmed by 5 bases and J by 6 bases, 4 bases remained unmatched. The CDR3 sequence is CASSPGTGNGYTF. Here the CDR3 DNA reads TGTGCCAGTAGTCCTGGGACAGGGAATGGCTACACCTTC.

V and J are TRBV7-8 and TRBJ2-7, with D perhaps matching TRBD2 (5 bases). The CDR3 covers 12 residues. CDR1 and CDR2 (germline): SGHVS, FQNEAQ. Trimming shortened V by 3 bases and J by 9 bases, and 12 bases separated the two germline ends. The CDR3 DNA follows: TGTGCCAGCAGCTTTACTAGTTCTGGGCAGTACTTC. As protein: CASSFTSSGQYF.

This clone has only one observation. The chain recombines TRBV5-1 with TRBJ2-7, with D uncertain. The CDR3 extends over 14 amino acids. Germline V gene lookup returns CDR1 SGHRS and CDR2 YFSETQ. V was pared by 4 bases and J by 2 bases, with 13 bases between. The CDR3 is CASSPPTYPYEQYF. CDR3 DNA: TGCGCCAGCAGCCCCCCCACCTACCCCTACGAGCAGTACTTC.

The chain couples TRBV7-3 to TRBJ1-5; D call uncertain. Trimming removed 2 bases at V and 9 bases at J, with 11 bases between. The CDR3 consists of 13 residues. Germline lookup yields CDR1 SGHTA and CDR2 FQGTGA. CDR3 protein: CASSLDGDTPQHF. Written as DNA, the CDR3 is TGTGCCAGCAGCTTAGACGGGGATACGCCCCAGCATTTT.

The chain carries TRBV9 and TRBJ1-1; D unresolved. The CDR3 sequence is 14 residues long. Trimming stripped 9 bases from V and 0 bases from J, with 15 bases between. Germline CDR1 SGDLS, CDR2 YYNGEE. As DNA, the CDR3 is TGTGCCACCCATGACTTAATGATGAACACTGAAGCTTTCTTT. This encodes CATHDLMMNTEAFF.

CDR3 in DNA: TGTGCCAGCATAATAGGCGGGGAAGGGGAGACCCAGTACTTC. Encoded protein: CASIIGGEGETQYF. J is TRBJ2-5 and V is TRBV6-1, with D possibly TRBD2 on 6 matching bases. CDR1 MNHNS and CDR2 SASEGT come from the germline V gene. The CDR3 is made up of 14 amino acids. V lost 7 bases and J lost 5, with 17 bases in between.

The V and J genes are TRBV11-2 and TRBJ2-4; TRBD2 might be the D (6 bases). Germline CDR1 and CDR2: SGHAT and FQNNGV. The CDR3 length is 16 residues. V was cut by 5 bases and J by 0 bases, with 14 bases left in between. The chain's CDR3 is CASSTRPEGAKNIQYF. The CDR3 DNA follows: TGTGCCAGCAGCACCCGTCCGGAGGGAGCCAAAAACATTCAGTACTTC.

The chain recombines TRBV4-1 with TRBJ1-1; D gene unclear. CDR3 size: 17 residues. From germline, CDR1 is MGHRA and CDR2 YSYEKL. Trimming left V 0 bases short and J 6 bases short, with 20 bases between. The CDR3 is CASSQDPGRRLNAEAFF. The CDR3 DNA sequence: TGCGCCAGCAGCCAAGACCCTGGGCGACGACTAAACGCTGAAGCTTTCTTT.

The V gene is TRBV27, the J gene TRBJ2-7, with D perhaps TRBD2 (6 bases). Per the germline V gene, CDR1 is MNHEY and CDR2 is SMNVEV (reference sequence). V was pared by 8 bases and J by 3 bases, with 11 bases between. The CDR3 consists of 12 residues. In nucleotides, the CDR3 is TGTGCCAGCCGGGGGAGAGACTACGAGCAGTACTTC. Its protein product is CASRGRDYEQYF.

This sequence joins TRBV6-1 and TRBJ2-3; tentative D call: TRBD2 (6 bases). The CDR3 is 14 residues long. From germline, CDR1 is MNHNS and CDR2 SASEGT. V lost 4 bases, J lost 2 bases, and 10 bases lay in between. The CDR3 loop reads CASSGVAATDTQYF. The CDR3 nucleotides read TGTGCCAGCAGTGGAGTAGCGGCCACAGATACGCAGTATTTT.

The chain carries TRBV27 and TRBJ2-7; no definite D call. Germline lookup yields CDR1 MNHEY and CDR2 SMNVEV (reference sequence). This CDR3 region has 15 residues. V was cut by 8 bases and J by 0 bases, with 17 bases left in between. CDR3 region: CASDTMGWCSYEQYF. CDR3 in DNA: TGTGCCAGCGACACCATGGGTTGGTGCTCCTACGAGCAGTACTTC.

This sequence joins TRBV7-9 and TRBJ1-6, with a weak D call TRBD1 (5 bases). The CDR3 spans 15 residues. Per germline, CDR1 SEHNR and CDR2 FQNEAQ (reference sequence). Trimming shortened V by 4 bases and J by 5 bases, and 12 bases separated the two germline ends. CDR3 DNA: TGTGCCAGCAGCTACCTGGGGCAGGATAATTCACCCCTCCACTTT. It specifies CASSYLGQDNSPLHF.

The J gene is TRBJ2-5, the V gene TRBV11-2, with TRBD2 identical over 7 bases. In germline, CDR1 is SGHAT, CDR2 FQNNGV. This CDR3 has 14 amino acids. J was trimmed by 5 bases and V by 5 bases; bases with no gene match: 8. CDR3 sequence: CASSGAGEGETQYF. As DNA, the CDR3 is TGTGCCAGCAGCGGGGCGGGAGAGGGGGAGACCCAGTACTTC.

The rearrangement links TRBV6-5 to TRBJ1-2; D ambiguous. The CDR3 is 14 amino acids. CDR1 and CDR2 (germline): MNHEY, SVGAGI. V lost 5 bases to trimming and J lost 4 bases, with 14 bases between them. The CDR3 protein is CASSTGEGPYGYTF. Written as DNA, the CDR3 is TGTGCCAGCAGTACGGGAGAGGGCCCCTATGGCTACACCTTC.

This chain connects TRBV7-6 to TRBJ1-2; D is undetermined. Germline CDR1 and CDR2: SGHVS and FNYEAQ. The CDR3 runs to 14 residues. V was cut by 5 bases and J by 4 bases, with 14 bases left in between. CDR3 in amino acids: CASSSGSLSYGYTF. CDR3 in DNA: TGTGCCAGCAGCAGCGGATCCTTGAGCTATGGCTACACCTTC.